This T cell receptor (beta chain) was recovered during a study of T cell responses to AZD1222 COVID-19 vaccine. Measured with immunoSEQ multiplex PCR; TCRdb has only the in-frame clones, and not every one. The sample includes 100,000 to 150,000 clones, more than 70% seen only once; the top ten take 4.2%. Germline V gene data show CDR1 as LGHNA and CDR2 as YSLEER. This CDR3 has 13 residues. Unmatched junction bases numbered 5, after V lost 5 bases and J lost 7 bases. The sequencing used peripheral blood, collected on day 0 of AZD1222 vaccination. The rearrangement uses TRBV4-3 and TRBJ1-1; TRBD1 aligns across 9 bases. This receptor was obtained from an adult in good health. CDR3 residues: CASSARQGDEAFF. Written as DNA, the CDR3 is TGCGCCAGCAGCGCGAGACAGGGGGATGAAGCTTTCTTT.